Following are 31 T cell receptor beta chains from one sample sequenced in a study of cytomegalovirus exposure and HLA in healthy donors. PCR amplification relied on 60 Vbeta primers (plus 13 Jbeta primers). Measured with immunoSEQ multiplex PCR; TCRdb has only the in-frame clones, and not every one. The table records approximately 170,000 clones, around 68% of them present only once. What was sequenced was PBMCs. The receptors come from a woman aged 40 to 50 in good health and CMV-seropositive.

CDR3 DNA sequence: TGTGCCAGCAGTAGGACTAGCGGGGAGACCCAGTACTTC. This translates into CASSRTSGETQYF. The rearrangement uses TRBV2 and TRBJ2-5; 11 nucleotides align to TRBD2. V lost 5 bases and J lost 5; bases outside the gene matches: 1. In germline, CDR1 is SNHLY, CDR2 FYNNEI. This CDR3 contains 13 residues.

For the CDR3, the DNA is TGTGCTAGTGGTTTTGGGCCCAAAGGTACGCAGTATTTT. The encoded protein is CASGFGPKGTQYF. The gene calls are TRBV12-5 and TRBJ2-3; D gene ambiguous. This CDR3 region has 13 residues. CDR1 is LGHNT, CDR2 FRNRAP, per germline. V was shortened by 3 bases and J by 8 bases, with 12 bases between the two germline ends.

This clone was detected a few times. The chain couples TRBV5-6 to TRBJ2-1; 14 bases fit TRBD2. From germline, CDR1 is SGHDT and CDR2 YYEEEE. J was trimmed by 5 bases and V by 3 bases; bases with no gene match: 13. CDR3 length: 19 residues. In DNA, the CDR3 is TGTGCCAGCAGCTCGGACCTGGGACTAGCGGGAGTTAAGAACAATGAGCAGTTCTTC. It is translated as CASSSDLGLAGVKNNEQFF.

V usage is TRBV28 and J usage is TRBJ1-5, with a possible D match to TRBD1 (5 bases). Trimming cost V 2 bases and J 2 bases, with 10 bases left between them. The germline CDR1 and CDR2 sequences are MDHEN and SYDVKM. The length of the CDR3 is 15 residues. This CDR3 reads CASSLAGLGNQPQHF. The CDR3 region has the DNA TGTGCCAGCAGTTTAGCAGGGTTAGGCAATCAGCCCCAGCATTTT. The complete variable domain, with remaining parts taken from reference TRBV28 and TRBJ1-5, reads DVKVTQSSRYLVKRTGEKVFLECVQDMDHENMFWYRQDPGLGLRLIYFSYDVKMKEKGDIPEGYSVSREKKERFSLILESASTNQTSMYLCASSLAGLGNQPQHFGDGTRLSIL.

The chain links TRBV9 to TRBJ1-2; maybe TRBD1 (5 bases). The V end was cut by 3 bases, the J end by 8 bases, with 8 bases between. Germline assignment: CDR1 SGDLS and CDR2 YYNGEE. The CDR3 sequence is 11 residues long. The CDR3 protein is CASSAQGGYTF. The CDR3, as DNA: TGTGCCAGCAGCGCCCAGGGAGGCTACACCTTC.

The V call is TRBV9, the J call TRBJ1-2; the D gene is possibly TRBD1 (5 bases). The V gene lost 3 bases and the J gene lost 1 base, with 16 bases spanning the gap. There are 16 residues in the CDR3. The germline CDR1 and CDR2 sequences are SGDLS and YYNGEE. CDR3 sequence (DNA): TGTGCCAGCAGCGCGACCGCCGGACATGATAACTATGGCTACACCTTC. The encoded protein is CASSATAGHDNYGYTF.

The chain recombines TRBV19 with TRBJ1-1, with a tentative D call TRBD1 (6 bases). Between the trimmed V and J ends, which lost 5 bases and 0 bases, there was a span of 7 bases. This CDR3 region has 13 residues. Germline lookup yields CDR1 LNHDA and CDR2 SQIVND (reference sequence). The CDR3 region has the DNA TGTGCCAGTAGTGACAGGTTGAACACTGAAGCTTTCTTT. It encodes CASSDRLNTEAFF.

This clone has a single count. The gene calls are TRBV9 and TRBJ2-2; the match to TRBD2 covers 12 bases. CDR3 length: 16 residues. CDR1 is SGDLS, CDR2 YYNGEE, per germline. Losses at the gene ends were 3 bases for V and 8 bases for J; bases not matched to a gene: 8. The CDR3 is CASSAGGLAGLGELFF. The DNA of the CDR3 is TGTGCCAGCAGCGCGGGAGGACTAGCGGGGCTGGGGGAGCTGTTTTTT.

The V and J genes are TRBV28 and TRBJ1-4, with D perhaps matching TRBD1 (6 bases). Germline V CDR1 and CDR2: MDHEN, SYDVKM. V lost 1 base, J lost 4 bases, and 13 bases lay in between. There are 16 residues in the CDR3. The CDR3 nucleotides are TGTGCCAGCAGTTTATATCAGGGGCGGGTTAATGAAAAACTGTTTTTT. This encodes CASSLYQGRVNEKLFF.

V and J are TRBV27 and TRBJ2-2; D possibly corresponds to TRBD2 (5 bases). The CDR3 has 14 amino acids. The germline V and J ends were trimmed by 5 bases and 7 bases, with 14 bases remaining between them. In germline, CDR1 is MNHEY, CDR2 SMNVEV (reference sequence). The CDR3 DNA follows: TGTGCCAGCAGTCTCCGGGAATATGACGGGGAGCTGTTTTTT. Translating gives CASSLREYDGELFF.

The chain combines TRBV28 with TRBJ2-7; maybe TRBD2 (5 bases). The CDR3 contains 14 residues. CDR1 is MDHEN, CDR2 SYDVKM, per germline. Between the trimmed V and J ends, which lost 7 bases and 3 bases, there was a span of 16 bases. The CDR3 region is CASIGDGTSYEQYF. In nucleotides, the CDR3 is TGTGCCAGCATCGGGGATGGTACGAGCTACGAGCAGTACTTC.

The CDR3 spells CASSATSGGRETQYF. The CDR3 DNA sequence: TGTGCCAGCAGCGCTACTAGCGGGGGGCGAGAGACCCAGTACTTC. The chain links TRBV11-2 to TRBJ2-5, with 12 bases aligning to TRBD2. Per germline, CDR1 SGHAT and CDR2 FQNNGV. The CDR3 has 15 amino acids. The junction had 5 bases not matched to a gene; V was cut back by 5 bases and J by 4 bases.

J is TRBJ2-7 and V is TRBV27; 7 positions match TRBD1. V trimming: 4 bases; J trimming: 0 bases; junction bases outside the gene matches: 9. The CDR3 has 16 residues. Germline CDR1 MNHEY, CDR2 SMNVEV (reference sequence). CDR3: CASSSTGTVSSYEQYF. The DNA for the CDR3 is TGTGCCAGCAGTTCGACAGGGACAGTCAGCTCCTACGAGCAGTACTTC.

Concerning this clone: This specimen includes other DNA sequences encoding the same CDR3. The chain uses TRBV7-2 and TRBJ2-7; possibly TRBD2 for D (5 bases). This CDR3 is 14 amino acids long. Germline CDR1 and CDR2: SGHTA and FQGNSA. The V and J ends lost 1 base and 3 bases respectively, with 10 bases between them. The CDR3 region has the DNA TGTGCCAGCAGCTTAGGCGGCGGGTTCTACGAGCAGTACTTC. Translated, it gives CASSLGGGFYEQYF.

The gene calls are TRBV10-3 and TRBJ1-1; a possible D gene is TRBD1 (6 bases). Germline values: CDR1 ENHRY, CDR2 SYGVKD. The V gene lost 4 bases and the J gene lost 0 bases, with 15 bases spanning the gap. This CDR3 is built from 16 residues. CDR3 bases: TGTGCCATCAGTGCGGGGGGGGCGACGGTGAACACTGAAGCTTTCTTT. It is translated as CAISAGGATVNTEAFF.

The gene calls are TRBV6-1 and TRBJ2-5; 7 positions agree with TRBD1. V lost 10 bases to trimming and J lost 3 bases; unmatched junction nucleotides: 8. Germline lookup yields CDR1 MNHNS and CDR2 SASEGT. This CDR3 has 13 amino acids. The CDR3 sequence: CANSAGGEETQYF. The CDR3 bases are TGTGCCAACTCGGCAGGGGGTGAAGAGACCCAGTACTTC.

This clone was observed a handful of times. The chain joins TRBV9 to TRBJ2-1; the match to TRBD2 covers 14 bases. The junction had 8 bases not matched to a gene; V was cut back by 3 bases and J by 0 bases. The CDR3 totals 19 residues. The germline V gene has CDR1 SGDLS and CDR2 YYNGEE. Here the CDR3 reads CASSASTSGRGSSYNEQFF. The CDR3 coding sequence is TGTGCCAGCAGCGCCTCGACTAGCGGGAGGGGCAGCTCCTACAATGAGCAGTTCTTC. The entire variable domain, with the rest obtained from reference TRBV9 and TRBJ2-1, is as follows: DSGVTQTPKHLITATGQRVTLRCSPRSGDLSVYWYQQSLDQGLQFLIQYYNGEERAKGNILERFSAQQFPDLHSELNLSSLELGDSALYFCASSASTSGRGSSYNEQFFGPGTRLTVL.

The rearrangement joins TRBV7-2 to TRBJ2-5; 7 bases line up with TRBD2. Germline V CDR1 and CDR2: SGHTA, FQGNSA. CDR3 length: 15 amino acids. V shed 7 bases and J 2 bases; nucleotides not matched to a gene: 10. The CDR3 DNA reads TGTGCCAGCATCCCCCAAGCGGGGAGGCAAGAGACCCAGTACTTC. Its protein is CASIPQAGRQETQYF.

The chain uses TRBV6-5 and TRBJ1-4, with D hard to call. V lost 6 bases, J lost 3 bases, and 8 bases lay in between. This CDR3 has 13 amino acids. Germline CDR1 is MNHEY and CDR2 is SVGAGI. The CDR3 DNA follows: TGTGCCAGCAGCGAGGTGGCTAATGAAAAACTGTTTTTT. Translation gives CASSEVANEKLFF.

The sample holds a few counts of this clone. The chain links TRBV6-5 to TRBJ2-6; a weak D match, TRBD1 (8 bases). The length of the CDR3 is 16 residues. Trimming took 4 bases from V and 2 from J, leaving 12 bases between them. CDR1 is MNHEY and CDR2 is SVGAGI in the germline V gene. In DNA, the CDR3 is TGTGCCAGCAGTTTCACAGGGGGGGCTGGGGCCAACGTCCTGACTTTC. Translated, it gives CASSFTGGAGANVLTF.

The chain combines TRBV28 with TRBJ2-7; 10 bases agree with TRBD1. The CDR3 runs 13 residues. Germline trimming cut 10 bases from V and 5 bases from J; bases unmatched to any gene: 8. From germline, CDR1 is MDHEN and CDR2 SYDVKM. DNA of the CDR3: TGTGCCACCGCGGGACAGGGGAACAACGAGCAGTACTTC. The encoded protein is CATAGQGNNEQYF.

The chain couples TRBV4-1 to TRBJ1-2, with D perhaps TRBD1 (5 bases). Germline V lookup: CDR1 MGHRA, CDR2 YSYEKL. Trimming removed 3 bases from V and 4 bases from J, with 18 bases in between. The CDR3 runs to 16 residues. This CDR3 is CASSQQQVGRFYGYTF. CDR3 nucleotide sequence: TGCGCCAGCAGCCAGCAACAGGTGGGCAGGTTCTATGGCTACACCTTC.

Here the CDR3 reads CASSDSAGAGGYTF. DNA for the CDR3: TGTGCCAGCAGTGACTCGGCAGGGGCGGGTGGCTACACCTTC. The chain recombines TRBV6-4 with TRBJ1-2; D might be TRBD1 (6 bases). The length of the CDR3 is 14 residues. Germline-derived CDR1 and CDR2 are MRHNA and SNTAGT. Trimming removed 0 bases at V and 7 bases at J, with 12 bases between.

This chain joins TRBV28 and TRBJ2-7, with D unclear. The CDR3 is 15 amino acids. Germline CDR1 is MDHEN and CDR2 is SYDVKM. The ends were cut back, 4 bases at V and 2 bases at J, with 15 bases in the middle. The CDR3 region is CASSSRFSGPYEQYF. CDR3 in DNA: TGTGCCAGCAGTTCGAGGTTCTCCGGTCCCTACGAGCAGTACTTC. The complete variable domain, with remaining parts taken from reference TRBV28 and TRBJ2-7, reads DVKVTQSSRYLVKRTGEKVFLECVQDMDHENMFWYRQDPGLGLRLIYFSYDVKMKEKGDIPEGYSVSREKKERFSLILESASTNQTSMYLCASSSRFSGPYEQYFGPGTRLTVT.

The chain employs TRBV4-2 and TRBJ2-1; 7 bases are a match to TRBD2. V was clipped by 7 bases and J by 3 bases; unmatched bases: 3. The CDR3 contains 13 residues. CDR1 is LGHNA, CDR2 YNFKEQ, per germline. The CDR3 loop is CASTGGGYNEQFF. The CDR3 region has the DNA TGTGCCAGCACGGGCGGGGGCTACAATGAGCAGTTCTTC.

With regard to this clone: A read error may account for a junction end that differs from germline. This sample includes further DNA sequences coding for the same CDR3. Written as DNA, the CDR3 is TGTGCCAGCAGCTGGGAGTTGGCCAACACTGAGGCTTTCTTT. Translated, it gives CASSWELANTEAFF. This chain joins TRBV6-6 and TRBJ1-1; unclear D gene. The CDR3 spans 14 residues. The germline V gene has CDR1 MNHNY and CDR2 SVGAGI (reference sequence).

This chain's CDR3 is CASSYHAGEPNNEQFF. The CDR3 DNA reads as TGTGCCAGCAGTTACCATGCAGGGGAGCCAAACAATGAGCAGTTCTTC. V gene TRBV6-5 combines with J gene TRBJ2-1; D might be TRBD1 (6 bases). Germline CDR1 and CDR2: MNHEY and SVGAGI. This CDR3 comprises 16 residues. Trimming left V 2 bases short and J 5 bases short, with 16 bases between.

V and J are TRBV7-6 and TRBJ1-1, with unresolved D. The CDR3 has 14 amino acids. The germline CDR1 and CDR2 sequences are SGHVS and FNYEAQ. The V and J ends lost 5 bases and 0 bases respectively, with 10 bases between them. CDR3 sequence: CASSPLEVNTEAFF. The DNA for the CDR3 is TGTGCCAGCAGCCCGCTGGAGGTGAACACTGAAGCTTTCTTT.

The V call is TRBV7-2, the J call TRBJ2-3; a weak D match, TRBD2 (7 bases). The V gene lost 5 bases and the J gene lost 4 bases, with 22 bases spanning the gap. The CDR3 consists of 17 residues. CDR1 is SGHTA, CDR2 FQGNSA, per germline. CDR3 in amino acids: CASSRDLGGGWADTQYF. The CDR3 DNA follows: TGTGCCAGCAGCAGAGATCTAGGGGGGGGCTGGGCAGATACGCAGTATTTT.

The chain joins TRBV18 to TRBJ2-3; 13 bases map to TRBD2. The CDR3 covers 16 residues. V lost 5 bases, J lost 5 bases, and 7 bases stayed unmatched. The V gene's germline CDR1 is KGHSH and CDR2 LQKENI. The CDR3 coding sequence is TGTGCCAGCTCATACGGACTAGCGGGAGACGGAGATACGCAGTATTTT. It encodes CASSYGLAGDGDTQYF.

This clone was picked up a small number of times. The chain recombines TRBV4-2 with TRBJ2-7; D is possibly TRBD1 (8 bases). The CDR3 totals 15 residues. V shed 0 bases and J shed 7 bases, with 16 bases lying between them. Germline CDR1 is LGHNA and CDR2 is YNFKEQ. The CDR3 sequence is CASSQDGQGGEEQYF. CDR3 coding DNA: TGTGCCAGCAGCCAAGATGGACAGGGAGGGGAAGAGCAGTACTTC.